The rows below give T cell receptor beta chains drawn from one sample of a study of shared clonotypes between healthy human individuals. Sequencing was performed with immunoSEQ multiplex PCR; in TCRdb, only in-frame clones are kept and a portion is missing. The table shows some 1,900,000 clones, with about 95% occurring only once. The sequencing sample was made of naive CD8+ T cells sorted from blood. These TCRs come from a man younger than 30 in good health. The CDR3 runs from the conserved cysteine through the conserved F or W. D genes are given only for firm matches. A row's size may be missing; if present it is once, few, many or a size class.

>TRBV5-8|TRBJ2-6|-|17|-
CASSPSLALPGANVLTF
TGTGCCAGCAGCCCTAGTTTGGCGCTACCTGGGGCCAACGTCCTGACTTTC
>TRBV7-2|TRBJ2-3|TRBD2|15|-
CASSFWGLHTDTQYF
TGTGCCAGCAGCTTTTGGGGACTACACACAGATACGCAGTATTTT
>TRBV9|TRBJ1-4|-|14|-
CASSVGAYDEKLFF
TGTGCCAGCAGCGTGGGGGCTTACGATGAAAAACTGTTTTTT
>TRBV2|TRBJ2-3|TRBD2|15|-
CASNNAGGPADTQYF
TGTGCCAGCAATAATGCGGGGGGGCCCGCAGATACGCAGTATTTT
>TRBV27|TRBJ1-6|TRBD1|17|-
CASSASSGGARYSPLHF
TGTGCCAGCAGTGCATCCTCAGGGGGCGCAAGGTATTCACCCCTCCACTTT
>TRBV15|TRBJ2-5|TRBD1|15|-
CATSRDLTGQETQYF
TGTGCCACCAGCAGAGACCTGACAGGGCAGGAGACCCAGTACTTC
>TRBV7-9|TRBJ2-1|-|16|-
CASSPPGHSQYNEQFF
TGTGCCAGCAGTCCGCCGGGGCACAGCCAATACAATGAGCAGTTCTTC
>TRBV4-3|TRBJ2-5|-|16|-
CASSQDRAAGQETQYF
TGCGCCAGCAGCCAAGATCGTGCGGCTGGTCAAGAGACCCAGTACTTC
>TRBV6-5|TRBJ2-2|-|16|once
CASSYSRVANTGELFF
TGTGCCAGCAGTTACTCGAGGGTGGCGAACACCGGGGAGCTGTTTTTT
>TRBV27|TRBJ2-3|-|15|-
CASSRKVLFTDTQYF
TGTGCCAGCAGCCGGAAGGTGCTGTTCACAGATACGCAGTATTTT
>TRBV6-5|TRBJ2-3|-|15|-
CASSYGGGTTDTQYF
TGTGCCAGCAGTTACGGGGGTGGCACCACAGATACGCAGTATTTT
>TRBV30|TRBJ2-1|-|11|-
CAWGGGNEQFF
TGTGCCTGGGGGGGCGGGAATGAGCAGTTCTTC
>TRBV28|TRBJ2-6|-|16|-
CASSLSGGHGANVLTF
TGTGCCAGCAGTTTGTCGGGCGGGCATGGGGCCAACGTCCTGACTTTC
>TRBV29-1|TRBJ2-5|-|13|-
CSVEGNSQETQYF
TGCAGCGTTGAAGGGAACTCCCAAGAGACCCAGTACTTC
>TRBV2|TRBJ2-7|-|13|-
CAGTPTGTYEQYF
TGTGCCGGAACCCCGACAGGAACCTACGAGCAGTACTTC
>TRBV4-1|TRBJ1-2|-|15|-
CASSQVDTGTYGYTF
TGCGCCAGCAGCCAAGTTGATACAGGGACCTATGGCTACACCTTC
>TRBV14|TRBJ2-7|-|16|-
CASSQAAGEGPYEQYF
TGTGCCAGCAGCCAAGCGGCCGGCGAGGGACCCTACGAGCAGTACTTC
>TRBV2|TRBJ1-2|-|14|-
CASSEGGLPYGYTF
TGTGCCAGCAGTGAAGGAGGTTTACCCTATGGCTACACCTTC
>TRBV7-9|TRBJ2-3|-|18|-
CASSFGPLEEFDADTQYF
TGTGCCAGCAGCTTTGGTCCCTTAGAGGAATTTGATGCAGATACGCAGTATTTT
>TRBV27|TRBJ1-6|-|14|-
CASRSSTGYSPLHF
TGTGCCAGCAGGTCCTCGACAGGATATTCACCCCTCCACTTT
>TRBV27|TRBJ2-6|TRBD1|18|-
CASSYTTGGHSGANVLTF
TGTGCCAGCAGTTACACGACAGGGGGCCACTCTGGGGCCAACGTCCTGACTTTC
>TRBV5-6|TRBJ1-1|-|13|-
CASSWTENTEAFF
TGTGCCAGCAGCTGGACAGAAAACACTGAAGCTTTCTTT
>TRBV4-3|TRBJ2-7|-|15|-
CASSQEAGSGYEQYF
TGCGCCAGCAGCCAAGAGGCGGGCTCAGGCTACGAGCAGTACTTC
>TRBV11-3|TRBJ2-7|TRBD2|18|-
CASSLEDRTSGSSYEQYF
TGTGCCAGCAGCTTAGAGGACCGGACTAGCGGGAGCTCCTACGAGCAGTACTTC
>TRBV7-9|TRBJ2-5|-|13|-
CASSPGTVETQYF
TGTGCCAGCAGCCCAGGGACTGTGGAGACCCAGTACTTC
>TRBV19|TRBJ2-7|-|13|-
CASSAAEPYEQYF
TGTGCCAGTAGTGCGGCAGAACCCTACGAGCAGTACTTC
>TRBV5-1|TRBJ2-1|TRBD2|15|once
CASSLGLADVNEQFF
TGCGCCAGCAGCTTGGGACTAGCGGACGTGAATGAGCAGTTCTTC
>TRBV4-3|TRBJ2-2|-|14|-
CASSQTSTFGELFF
TGCGCCAGCAGCCAAACAAGTACGTTCGGGGAGCTGTTTTTT
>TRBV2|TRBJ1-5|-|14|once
CASRLEGGNQPQHF
TGTGCCAGCAGGCTCGAGGGTGGCAATCAGCCCCAGCATTTT
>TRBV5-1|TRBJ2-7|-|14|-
CASSKRDRYFEQYF
TGCGCCAGCAGCAAAAGAGACCGGTACTTCGAGCAGTACTTC
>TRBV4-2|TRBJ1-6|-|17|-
CASSQDYGQSYNSPLHF
TGTGCCAGCAGCCAAGATTACGGACAGAGCTATAATTCACCCCTCCACTTT
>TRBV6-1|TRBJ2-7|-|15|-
CASSEGRGLSYEQYF
TGTGCCAGCAGTGAAGGCAGGGGCCTCTCCTACGAGCAGTACTTC
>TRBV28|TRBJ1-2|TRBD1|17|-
CASSLRGWGQGQYGYTF
TGTGCCAGCAGTTTACGGGGGTGGGGACAGGGGCAATATGGCTACACCTTC
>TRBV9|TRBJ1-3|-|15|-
CASSGQGYSGNTIYF
TGTGCCAGCAGCGGACAAGGGTACTCTGGAAACACCATATATTTT
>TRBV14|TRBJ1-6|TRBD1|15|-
CASSQTGTAFSPLHF
TGTGCCAGCAGCCAGACCGGGACAGCCTTCTCACCCCTCCACTTT